This TCR beta chain stems from a study of T cell repertoires in cytomegalovirus infection. TCRdb ran MiXCR on the reads and lists one entry per CDR3 protein. The repertoire holds approximately 180,000 distinct CDR3 sequences, with approximately 9.7% as singletons. This clonotype has a count of ten or more. The clonotype originates from a human donor in good health (CMV status not recorded). Some clones in this sample may be carry-over from other donors' samples. The material sequenced was PBMCs.

The CDR3 DNA reads as TGCGCCAGCCTGCCGGGACAGGGCTCCTACGAGCAGTACTTC. Translating gives CASLPGQGSYEQYF. The chain recombines TRBV5-1 with TRBJ2-7; 9 nucleotides agree with TRBD1. This CDR3 spans 14 amino acids. V dropped 7 bases and J dropped 0; count of bases not matched to a gene: 5. CDR1 and CDR2 (germline): SGHRS, YFSETQ.